A single sample gave rise to the 29 T cell receptor beta chains below, sequenced in a study of blood T cell repertoires in COVID-19. Profiling relied on immunoSEQ multiplex PCR, and the TCRdb table lists in-frame clones only, not all of them. The sample lists 210,000 or so clones, 80% to 85% occurring once. The sequencing sample was made of peripheral blood. Receptors were obtained from an elderly woman with active or convalescent COVID-19.

The chain carries TRBV9 and TRBJ2-1; 8 bases are shared with TRBD2. Germline lookup yields CDR1 SGDLS and CDR2 YYNGEE. J gave up 2 bases and V 4 bases, and 8 bases lay outside the gene matches. This CDR3 comprises 16 residues. The CDR3 loop is CASSYRSGGTYNEQFF. The CDR3 region has the DNA TGTGCCAGCAGCTACCGGAGCGGGGGTACCTACAATGAGCAGTTCTTC. Full variable domain (missing parts from reference TRBV9 and TRBJ2-1): DSGVTQTPKHLITATGQRVTLRCSPRSGDLSVYWYQQSLDQGLQFLIQYYNGEERAKGNILERFSAQQFPDLHSELNLSSLELGDSALYFCASSYRSGGTYNEQFFGPGTRLTVL.

The CDR3 DNA sequence: TGTGCCAGCAGGGGTACGTTAGGGGGCTACGAGCAGTACTTC. This encodes CASRGTLGGYEQYF. The rearrangement links TRBV2 to TRBJ2-7, with D perhaps matching TRBD1 (6 bases). CDR1 is SNHLY, CDR2 FYNNEI, per germline. Trimming pared 6 bases from V and 3 bases from J, leaving 15 bases between. CDR3 length: 14 amino acids.

The V and J genes are TRBV15 and TRBJ2-7, with D possibly TRBD2 on 6 matching bases. This CDR3 is 15 amino acids long. In germline, CDR1 is LNHNV, CDR2 YYDKDF (reference sequence). The ends were cut back, 0 bases at V and 6 bases at J, with 15 bases in the middle. CDR3 amino acids: CATSRDRGIYPEQYF. CDR3 in DNA: TGTGCCACCAGCAGAGATCGGGGGATATACCCCGAGCAGTACTTC.

The V and J genes are TRBV10-3 and TRBJ2-1; TRBD2 matches at 14 bases. This CDR3 is 15 amino acids long. CDR1 is ENHRY and CDR2 is SYGVKD in the germline V gene. Trimming took 6 bases from V and 6 from J; bases not matched to a gene: 4. In DNA form, the CDR3 reads TGTGCCATCAGACGGACTAGCGGGAGGCCCAATGAGCAGTTCTTC. As protein: CAIRRTSGRPNEQFF.

This chain connects TRBV6-6 to TRBJ2-2; unclear D gene. The CDR3 totals 16 residues. Germline CDR1 and CDR2: MNHNY and SVGAGI (reference sequence). V was trimmed by 6 bases and J by 1 base, leaving 15 bases between them. CDR3 sequence reads: CASSHNTEMNTGELFF. The DNA of the CDR3 is TGTGCCAGCAGCCACAACACAGAGATGAACACCGGGGAGCTGTTTTTT.

This chain uses TRBV2 with TRBJ2-2, with 7 nucleotides matching TRBD2. The CDR3 covers 15 residues. V gave up 2 bases and J gave up 2 bases; unmatched junction bases: 2. Germline CDR1 SNHLY, CDR2 FYNNEI. The CDR3 loop reads CASSELAANTGELFF. Written as DNA, the CDR3 is TGTGCCAGCAGTGAACTAGCGGCTAACACCGGGGAGCTGTTTTTT.

The chain carries TRBV7-3 and TRBJ2-1, with 10 bases that match TRBD2. The CDR3 sequence is 17 residues long. J gave up 0 bases and V 5 bases, and 7 bases lay outside the gene matches. Germline CDR1 SGHTA, CDR2 FQGTGA. CDR3 coding DNA: TGTGCCAGCAGCCCAGCTAGCGGGGGTAGCTCCTACAATGAGCAGTTCTTC. Translated: CASSPASGGSSYNEQFF.

This clone occurred once. The chain carries TRBV9 and TRBJ2-4, with D possibly matching TRBD1 (7 bases). The CDR3 totals 15 residues. Germline assignment: CDR1 SGDLS and CDR2 YYNGEE. The V gene lost 4 bases and the J gene lost 5 bases, with 16 bases spanning the gap. CDR3 amino acids: CASSRWGRGENIQYF. The CDR3 coding sequence is TGTGCCAGCAGCCGTTGGGGCAGGGGGGAAAACATTCAGTACTTC. The full variable domain, completed using reference TRBV9 and TRBJ2-4, is DSGVTQTPKHLITATGQRVTLRCSPRSGDLSVYWYQQSLDQGLQFLIQYYNGEERAKGNILERFSAQQFPDLHSELNLSSLELGDSALYFCASSRWGRGENIQYFGAGTRLSVL.

This chain connects TRBV5-6 to TRBJ1-4; TRBD1 aligns across 7 bases. The J segment lost 7 bases and the V segment lost 2 bases, leaving 5 bases of the junction unmatched. The CDR3 is 14 amino acids. Looked up from germline, CDR1 is SGHDT and CDR2 is YYEEEE. The CDR3 loop is CASSFKGAGEKLFF. CDR3 bases: TGTGCCAGCAGCTTCAAGGGGGCAGGTGAAAAACTGTTTTTT.

V is TRBV5-1 and J is TRBJ2-7; TRBD2 matches at 13 bases. Per the germline V gene, CDR1 is SGHRS and CDR2 is YFSETQ. This CDR3 has 16 amino acids. The junction had 6 bases not matched to a gene; V was cut back by 4 bases and J by 2 bases. This chain's CDR3 is CASSRTGTSGTYEQYF. Written as DNA, the CDR3 is TGCGCCAGCAGCCGGACCGGGACTAGCGGGACCTACGAGCAGTACTTC. Variable domain in full (rest from reference TRBV5-1 and TRBJ2-7): KAGVTQTPRYLIKTRGQQVTLSCSPISGHRSVSWYQQTPGQGLQFLFEYFSETQRNKGNFPGRFSGRQFSNSRSEMNVSTLELGDSALYLCASSRTGTSGTYEQYFGPGTRLTVT.

The chain recombines TRBV19 with TRBJ2-3; 8 bases line up with TRBD2. CDR1 is LNHDA and CDR2 is SQIVND in the germline V gene (reference sequence). The length of the CDR3 is 15 residues. With 6 bases clipped from V and 2 bases from J, the junction kept 7 bases outside the gene matches. The CDR3 DNA follows: TGTGCCAGTAGCACCGGACTAGCACCCACAGATACGCAGTATTTT. It translates to CASSTGLAPTDTQYF.

J is TRBJ1-6 and V is TRBV7-9; a weak D match, TRBD1 (6 bases). The CDR3 is 15 residues long. V was shortened by 3 bases and J by 7 bases, with 13 bases between the two germline ends. CDR1 SEHNR and CDR2 FQNEAQ come from the germline V gene (reference sequence). This CDR3 reads CASSFQQGANSPLHF. The CDR3 DNA reads as TGTGCCAGCAGCTTCCAACAGGGAGCGAATTCACCCCTCCACTTT.

The chain combines TRBV21-1 with TRBJ2-2; the table's D call, TRBD2, was not checked against the DNA. TRBV21-1 is tagged as a pseudogene. The CDR3 runs 15 residues. The CDR3 DNA sequence: TGTGCCAGCACACTACGTGGCGCGAACACCGGGGAGCTGTTTTTT. Amino acid sequence: CASTLRGANTGELFF.

The chain recombines TRBV5-8 with TRBJ1-3; no firm D call. Trimming cost V 4 bases and J 0 bases, with 14 bases left between them. This CDR3 has 16 amino acids. Germline V gene lookup returns CDR1 SGHTS and CDR2 YDEGEE. The CDR3 nucleotides read TGTGCCAGCAGCCGGAGGCCTTCAAACTCTGGAAACACCATATATTTT. The encoded protein is CASSRRPSNSGNTIYF.

CDR3 in amino acids: CASSRTLMTQYF. CDR3 in DNA: TGTGCCAGCAGCCGAACCCTAATGACCCAGTACTTC. The chain joins TRBV3-1 (or the pseudogene TRBV3-2) to TRBJ2-5, with D uncertain. Germline V gene lookup returns CDR1 LGHDT and CDR2 YNNKEL (reference sequence). Trimming removed 4 bases at V and 7 bases at J, with 10 bases between. The CDR3 extends over 12 amino acids.

The V and J genes are TRBV11-2 and TRBJ1-3; TRBD1 matches 8 bases. Germline CDR1 reads SGHAT; CDR2 reads FQNNGV. V lost 4 bases to trimming and J lost 4 bases; unmatched junction nucleotides: 3. The CDR3 is made up of 14 amino acids. As DNA, the CDR3 is TGTGCCAGCAGCTGGACAGGGAGGGGAAACACCATATATTTT. It specifies CASSWTGRGNTIYF.

The chain carries TRBV12-5 and TRBJ2-1, with TRBD1 matching 8 bases. CDR3 length: 14 amino acids. The germline CDR1 and CDR2 sequences are LGHNT and FRNRAP. V lost 1 base and J lost 8; bases outside the gene matches: 4. The CDR3 is CASGLETGGHEQFF. DNA of the CDR3: TGTGCTAGTGGTTTGGAAACAGGGGGTCATGAGCAGTTCTTC.

The DNA of the CDR3 is TGTGCCAGCAGTCCCTCCGGCGGGGGGGTTCCGAATACGCAGTATTTT. Protein sequence: CASSPSGGGVPNTQYF. The chain joins TRBV27 to TRBJ2-3; 9 bases match TRBD2. The CDR3 spans 16 residues. The ends lost 5 bases at V and 7 bases at J; junction bases unmatched: 13. Germline V CDR1 and CDR2: MNHEY, SMNVEV (reference sequence).

This rearrangement joins TRBV5-1 to TRBJ2-1; weak D call: TRBD1 (5 bases). Germline V gene lookup returns CDR1 SGHRS and CDR2 YFSETQ. The CDR3 runs to 14 residues. The V gene lost 5 bases and the J gene lost 7 bases, with 16 bases spanning the gap. CDR3 protein: CASSFQGPSNEQFF. The DNA of the CDR3 is TGCGCCAGCAGTTTTCAGGGCCCATCTAATGAGCAGTTCTTC.

The J gene is TRBJ1-2, the V gene TRBV19; 8 nucleotides align to TRBD1. With 5 bases clipped from V and 4 bases from J, the junction kept 6 bases outside the gene matches. From germline, CDR1 is LNHDA and CDR2 SQIVND (reference sequence). CDR3 length: 14 residues. CDR3 sequence: CASSSGGSVYGYTF. The CDR3 nucleotides read TGTGCCAGTAGTTCAGGGGGCAGTGTCTATGGCTACACCTTC.

With respect to this clone: The sample holds other DNA sequences that translate to the same CDR3. The V call is TRBV18, the J call TRBJ2-1; 10 bases map to TRBD2. Germline CDR1 KGHSH, CDR2 LQKENI. This CDR3 is 16 amino acids long. After removal of 3 bases from V and 0 bases from J, the junction contained 2 bases not matched to a gene. This CDR3 reads CASSPPSGGSYNEQFF. DNA of the CDR3: TGTGCCAGCTCACCTCCTAGCGGGGGCTCCTACAATGAGCAGTTCTTC.

As DNA, the CDR3 is TGTGCCAGCAGCCCCAAACAGGGGTCATTATATAGTGAGCAGTTCTTC. It translates to CASSPKQGSLYSEQFF. The rearrangement joins TRBV9 to TRBJ2-1; 7 bases match TRBD1. The V gene end was trimmed by 4 bases and the J gene end by 9 bases; junction bases not matched to a gene: 16. Germline V lookup: CDR1 SGDLS, CDR2 YYNGEE. This CDR3 has 16 residues.

This sequence joins TRBV9 and TRBJ1-2; possible D gene TRBD1, 6 bases. Deletions cut 3 bases from V and 4 bases from J, with 16 bases between. The CDR3 is 15 amino acids. The germline gives CDR1 SGDLS, CDR2 YYNGEE. This CDR3 reads CASSEDRDTSYGYTF. CDR3 DNA: TGTGCCAGCAGCGAGGACCGGGACACGTCCTATGGCTACACCTTC.

This chain links TRBV7-9 with TRBJ2-1; the match to TRBD1 covers 7 bases. Germline CDR1 SEHNR, CDR2 FQNEAQ (reference sequence). Trimming at V came to 6 bases and at J to 6 bases, leaving 5 bases not matched to a gene. CDR3 length: 13 amino acids. CDR3 sequence reads: CASRRGRLNEQFF. The CDR3 region has the DNA TGTGCCAGCAGGAGGGGGCGCCTCAATGAGCAGTTCTTC.

The V and J genes are TRBV7-2 and TRBJ2-3, with 8 positions matching TRBD2. CDR3 size: 16 residues. CDR1 and CDR2 from the germline V gene are SGHTA and FQGNSA. J was trimmed by 1 base and V by 5 bases; bases with no gene match: 8. CDR3 DNA sequence: TGTGCCAGCAGCATAAGCGGGGGTGCCGGCACAGATACGCAGTATTTT. Its translation: CASSISGGAGTDTQYF. The full variable domain, its missing parts supplied by reference TRBV7-2 and TRBJ2-3, is GAGVSQSPSNKVTEKGKDVELRCDPISGHTALYWYRQSLGQGLEFLIYFQGNSAPDKSGLPSDRFSAERTGGSVSTLTIQRTQQEDSAVYLCASSISGGAGTDTQYFGPGTRLTVL.

The chain links TRBV5-1 to TRBJ2-5; TRBD1 matches 10 bases. Unmatched junction bases numbered 12, after V lost 0 bases and J lost 4 bases. Germline CDR1 is SGHRS and CDR2 is YFSETQ. There are 18 residues in the CDR3. CDR3 loop: CASSLGLLGTGEGETQYF. The DNA of the CDR3 is TGCGCCAGCAGCTTGGGGTTGTTAGGGACAGGGGAAGGAGAGACCCAGTACTTC.

This rearrangement joins TRBV3-1 (or the pseudogene TRBV3-2) to TRBJ1-1, with TRBD1 matching over 7 bases. The J segment lost 3 bases and the V segment lost 3 bases, leaving 10 bases of the junction unmatched. Per the germline V gene, CDR1 is LGHDT and CDR2 is YNNKEL (reference sequence). The CDR3 extends over 16 amino acids. The CDR3 DNA reads TGTGCCAGCAGCCAGAACAGGGGCTGGGGGTACACTGAAGCTTTCTTT. This gives the protein CASSQNRGWGYTEAFF.

DNA of the CDR3: TGTGCCTGGAGTGCTTCTCGGTACAATGAGCAGTTCTTC. It translates to CAWSASRYNEQFF. V gene TRBV30 combines with J gene TRBJ2-1; D is unclear. In germline, CDR1 is GTSNPN, CDR2 SVGIG (reference sequence). V lost 1 base and J 4 bases, leaving 8 bases between the germline ends. The CDR3 has 13 residues.

The V call is TRBV3-1 (or the pseudogene TRBV3-2), the J call TRBJ2-7, with D unclear. This CDR3 has 11 amino acids. The V end was cut by 4 bases, the J end by 4 bases, with 5 bases between. Germline V CDR1 and CDR2: LGHDT, YNNKEL (reference sequence). The CDR3 DNA reads as TGTGCCAGCAGCCGTCTTTACGAGCAGTACTTC. Translation: CASSRLYEQYF.